This T cell receptor beta chain appears in the sequencing data of a study of cytomegalovirus exposure and HLA in healthy donors. This clone was counted once. The antigen remains unidentified. This CDR3 spans 11 amino acids. Germline CDR1 SQVTM, CDR2 ANQGSEA. PCR primers comprised 60 Vbeta and 13 Jbeta primers. Generated by immunoSEQ multiplex PCR, the TCRdb table keeps only in-frame clones and is missing some. The table lists over 200,000 clones, 77% of them singletons. Broader study findings: Later analysis revealed greater clonal expansion in HLA-associated TCR beta chains than in equally common others. Association of a missense DCLRE1C variant with TCR beta V- and J-gene trimming was reported in a later analysis. Most TCRs appeared rarely, but some public TCRs recurred in many donors.

Each donor was nominally healthy when sampled (though unrecorded immune exposures were likely). This sequence originates from a woman aged 55-70 years in good health and CMV-seropositive. Material for sequencing was PBMCs. This chain joins TRBV29-1 and TRBJ2-2; D perhaps matches TRBD1 (6 bases). CDR3 DNA sequence: TGCATAGGGGGATCCACCGGGGAGCTGTTTTTT. Translating it yields CIGGSTGELFF.